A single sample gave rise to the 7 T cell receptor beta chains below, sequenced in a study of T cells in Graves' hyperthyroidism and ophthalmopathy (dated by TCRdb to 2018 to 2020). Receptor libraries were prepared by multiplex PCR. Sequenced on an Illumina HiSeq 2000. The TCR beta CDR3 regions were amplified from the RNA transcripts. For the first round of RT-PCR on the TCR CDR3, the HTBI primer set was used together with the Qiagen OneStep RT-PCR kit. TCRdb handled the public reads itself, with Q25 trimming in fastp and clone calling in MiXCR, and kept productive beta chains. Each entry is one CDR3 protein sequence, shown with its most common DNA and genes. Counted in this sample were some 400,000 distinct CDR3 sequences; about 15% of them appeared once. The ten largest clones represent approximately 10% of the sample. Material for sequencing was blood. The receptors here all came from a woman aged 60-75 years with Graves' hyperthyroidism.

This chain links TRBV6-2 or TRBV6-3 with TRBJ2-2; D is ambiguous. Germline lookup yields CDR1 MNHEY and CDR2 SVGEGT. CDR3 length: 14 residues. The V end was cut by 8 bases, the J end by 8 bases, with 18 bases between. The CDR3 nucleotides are TGTGCCAGCGCGATCACGGTGATCTATGGGGAGCTGTTTTTT. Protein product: CASAITVIYGELFF.

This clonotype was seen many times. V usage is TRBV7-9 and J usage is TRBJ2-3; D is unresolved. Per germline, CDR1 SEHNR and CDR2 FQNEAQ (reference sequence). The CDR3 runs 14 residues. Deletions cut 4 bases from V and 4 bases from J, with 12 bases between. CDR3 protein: CASSSTSMPDTQYF. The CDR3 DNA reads TGTGCCAGCAGCTCCACCTCAATGCCAGATACGCAGTATTTT.

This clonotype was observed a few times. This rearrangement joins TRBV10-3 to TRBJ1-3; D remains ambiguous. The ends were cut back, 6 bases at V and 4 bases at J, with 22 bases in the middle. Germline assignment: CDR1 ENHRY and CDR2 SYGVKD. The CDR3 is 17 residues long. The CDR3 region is CAISSNQPGAGGNTIYF. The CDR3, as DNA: TGTGCCATCAGCTCCAATCAACCGGGAGCGGGAGGAAACACCATATATTTT.

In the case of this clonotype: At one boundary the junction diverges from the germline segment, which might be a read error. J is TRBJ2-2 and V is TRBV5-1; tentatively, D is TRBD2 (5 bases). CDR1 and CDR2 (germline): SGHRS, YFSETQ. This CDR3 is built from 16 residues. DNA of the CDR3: TGCGCCAGCAGCACGGACGGAGTTAGGATGACCGGGGAACTGTTTTTT. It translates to CASSTDGVRMTGELFF.

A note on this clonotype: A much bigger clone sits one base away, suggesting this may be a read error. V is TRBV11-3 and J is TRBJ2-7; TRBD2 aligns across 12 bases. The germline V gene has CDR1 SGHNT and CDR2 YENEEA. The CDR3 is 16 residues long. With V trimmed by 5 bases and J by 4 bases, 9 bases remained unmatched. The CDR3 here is CASSPRTSGVKYEQYF. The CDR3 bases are TGTGCCAGCAGCCCGAGGACTAGCGGGGTGAAGTACGAGCAGTACTTC.

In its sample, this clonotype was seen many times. CDR3 residues: CATSDLAGGADTQYF. In DNA form, the CDR3 reads TGTGCCACCAGTGATTTAGCGGGAGGAGCAGATACGCAGTATTTT. V and J are TRBV24-1 and TRBJ2-3, with TRBD2 identical over 9 bases. V trimming: 1 base; J trimming: 4 bases; junction bases outside the gene matches: 2. CDR1 is KGHDR and CDR2 is SFDVKD in the germline V gene. This CDR3 is 15 amino acids long.

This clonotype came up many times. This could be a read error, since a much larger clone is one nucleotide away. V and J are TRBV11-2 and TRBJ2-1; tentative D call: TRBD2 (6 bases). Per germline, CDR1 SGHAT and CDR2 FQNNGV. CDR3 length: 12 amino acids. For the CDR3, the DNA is TGTGTCAGCAGCTTAGACGGGGGTGAACAGTTCTTC. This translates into CVSSLDGGEQFF.